A selection of T cell receptor beta chains follows, all from one sample in a study of blood T cell repertoires in COVID-19. Measured with immunoSEQ multiplex PCR; TCRdb has only the in-frame clones, and not every one. The sample shows about 210,000 clones, about nine tenths of them seen only once. The sequenced sample was PBMCs or T cells enriched from blood (not recorded which). The receptors here all came from a man aged 25 to 45 who had recovered from COVID-19. CDR3s include the opening cysteine and the closing phenylalanine or tryptophan. Each record gives: J gene, V gene, clone size, D gene, CDR3 length, CDR3 protein, CDR3 DNA. D genes are given only for firm matches. A row's size may be missing; if present it is once, few, many or a size class.

J gene: TRBJ1-2; V gene: TRBV6-2/TRBV6-3; clone size: .; D gene: TRBD1; CDR3 length: 14; CDR3 protein: CASSYIGQGEGYTF; CDR3 DNA: TGTGCCAGCAGTTATATCGGACAGGGCGAGGGCTACACCTTC
J gene: TRBJ2-7; V gene: TRBV5-6; clone size: .; D gene: TRBD2; CDR3 length: 18; CDR3 protein: CASSLGGISGYGSYEQYF; CDR3 DNA: TGTGCCAGCAGCTTGGGAGGGATTAGCGGGTACGGCTCCTACGAGCAGTACTTC
J gene: TRBJ1-2; V gene: TRBV6-1; clone size: .; D gene: .; CDR3 length: 14; CDR3 protein: CASSERARGKGYTF; CDR3 DNA: TGTGCCAGCAGTGAAAGGGCCCGGGGGAAAGGCTACACCTTC
J gene: TRBJ1-2; V gene: TRBV7-9; clone size: .; D gene: .; CDR3 length: 14; CDR3 protein: CASSLALSSFGYTF; CDR3 DNA: TGTGCCAGCAGCTTAGCTCTTAGTAGTTTTGGCTACACCTTC
J gene: TRBJ2-1; V gene: TRBV10-2; clone size: .; D gene: TRBD2; CDR3 length: 15; CDR3 protein: CASSENSGRANEQFF; CDR3 DNA: TGCGCCAGCAGTGAGAATAGCGGGAGGGCCAATGAGCAGTTCTTC
J gene: TRBJ2-5; V gene: TRBV7-2; clone size: .; D gene: TRBD2; CDR3 length: 15; CDR3 protein: CASSFSGRAWETQYF; CDR3 DNA: TGTGCCAGCAGCTTTAGCGGGAGGGCCTGGGAGACCCAGTACTTC
J gene: TRBJ1-4; V gene: TRBV11-2; clone size: .; D gene: .; CDR3 length: 14; CDR3 protein: CASSLRSLNEKLFF; CDR3 DNA: TGTGCCAGCAGCCTTCGGAGTCTTAATGAAAAACTGTTTTTT
J gene: TRBJ1-4; V gene: TRBV30; clone size: once; D gene: .; CDR3 length: 14; CDR3 protein: CAWSVSDRNEKLFF; CDR3 DNA: TGTGCCTGGAGTGTCTCGGACAGAAATGAAAAACTGTTTTTT
J gene: TRBJ1-4; V gene: TRBV11-2; clone size: .; D gene: TRBD1; CDR3 length: 18; CDR3 protein: CASSLAGQGRVTNEKLFF; CDR3 DNA: TGTGCCAGCAGCTTAGCGGGACAGGGTAGAGTAACTAATGAAAAACTGTTTTTT
J gene: TRBJ1-1; V gene: TRBV5-1; clone size: .; D gene: TRBD1; CDR3 length: 14; CDR3 protein: CASSLAGGDTEAFF; CDR3 DNA: TGCGCCAGCAGCTTAGCAGGGGGAGACACTGAAGCTTTCTTT
J gene: TRBJ2-3; V gene: TRBV7-2; clone size: .; D gene: TRBD2; CDR3 length: 14; CDR3 protein: CASSSPFGGGTQYF; CDR3 DNA: TGTGCCAGCAGTTCCCCGTTCGGGGGGGGTACGCAGTATTTT
J gene: TRBJ2-1; V gene: TRBV5-1; clone size: .; D gene: TRBD1; CDR3 length: 15; CDR3 protein: CASSPRDSTYNEQFF; CDR3 DNA: TGCGCCAGCAGCCCTCGGGACAGTACATACAATGAGCAGTTCTTC
J gene: TRBJ2-1; V gene: TRBV9; clone size: .; D gene: TRBD2; CDR3 length: 15; CDR3 protein: CASSAGLARGNEQFF; CDR3 DNA: TGTGCCAGCAGCGCGGGACTAGCTAGGGGCAATGAGCAGTTCTTC
J gene: TRBJ2-2; V gene: TRBV5-4; clone size: once; D gene: TRBD2; CDR3 length: 15; CDR3 protein: CASSSGTSFTGELFF; CDR3 DNA: TGTGCCAGCAGCTCGGGGACTAGCTTCACCGGGGAGCTGTTTTTT
J gene: TRBJ2-2; V gene: TRBV5-4; clone size: .; D gene: TRBD2; CDR3 length: 18; CDR3 protein: CASSLWGLAGKNTGELFF; CDR3 DNA: TGTGCCAGCAGCTTGTGGGGACTAGCGGGAAAGAACACCGGGGAGCTGTTTTTT
J gene: TRBJ1-1; V gene: TRBV28; clone size: .; D gene: .; CDR3 length: 17; CDR3 protein: CASIGGAWGKENTEAFF; CDR3 DNA: TGTGCCAGCATAGGGGGAGCATGGGGGAAGGAGAACACTGAAGCTTTCTTT
J gene: TRBJ2-7; V gene: TRBV6-5; clone size: .; D gene: .; CDR3 length: 16; CDR3 protein: CASSYSTGQSSYEQYF; CDR3 DNA: TGTGCCAGCAGTTACTCGACTGGACAGTCATCCTACGAGCAGTACTTC
J gene: TRBJ1-1; V gene: TRBV7-8; clone size: .; D gene: TRBD1; CDR3 length: 15; CDR3 protein: CASSPATGRYSEAFF; CDR3 DNA: TGTGCCAGCAGCCCAGCGACAGGGAGGTACTCTGAAGCTTTCTTT
J gene: TRBJ2-1; V gene: TRBV7-2; clone size: .; D gene: .; CDR3 length: 15; CDR3 protein: CASSPEVGSYNEQFF; CDR3 DNA: TGTGCCAGCAGCCCAGAAGTAGGGAGCTACAATGAGCAGTTCTTC
J gene: TRBJ2-1; V gene: TRBV4-3; clone size: .; D gene: TRBD2; CDR3 length: 18; CDR3 protein: CASSQEWDPGGHYNEQFF; CDR3 DNA: TGCGCCAGCAGCCAAGAGTGGGATCCGGGGGGGCATTACAATGAGCAGTTCTTC
J gene: TRBJ2-3; V gene: TRBV14; clone size: .; D gene: .; CDR3 length: 15; CDR3 protein: CASSQDHTTTDTQYF; CDR3 DNA: TGTGCCAGCAGCCAAGACCATACTACCACAGATACGCAGTATTTT